This passage covers 20 T cell receptor beta chains from one sample sequenced in a study of blood T cell repertoires in COVID-19. TCRdb's table, derived via immunoSEQ multiplex PCR, lists solely in-frame clones and lacks some. The table has 25,000 to 35,000 clones, about 85% seen once. Sequencing input: peripheral blood. The receptors come from a human donor in a cohort sampled during active COVID-19.

The J gene is TRBJ2-7, the V gene TRBV5-6, with 11 bases lining up with TRBD2. Germline loops: CDR1 SGHDT, CDR2 YYEEEE. Losses at the gene ends were 3 bases for V and 2 bases for J; bases not matched to a gene: 4. The CDR3 is made up of 15 amino acids. The chain's CDR3 is CASSWGTSGPYEQYF. In DNA form, the CDR3 reads TGTGCCAGCAGCTGGGGGACTAGCGGTCCCTACGAGCAGTACTTC.

The rearrangement joins TRBV29-1 to TRBJ1-2, with TRBD1 matching 11 bases. CDR3 size: 15 residues. V lost 6 bases to trimming and J lost 5 bases; unmatched junction nucleotides: 11. Germline V gene lookup returns CDR1 SQVTM and CDR2 ANQGSEA. In nucleotides, the CDR3 is TGCAGCGTGGGCGGGACAGGGGGGACACCTTATGGCTACACCTTC. Its translation is CSVGGTGGTPYGYTF. Full variable domain (missing parts from reference TRBV29-1 and TRBJ1-2): SAVISQKPSRDICQRGTSLTIQCQVDSQVTMMFWYRQQPGQSLTLIATANQGSEATYESGFVIDKFPISRPNLTFSTLTVSNMSPEDSSIYLCSVGGTGGTPYGYTFGSGTRLTVV.

This sequence joins TRBV10-3 and TRBJ1-6; the D is unclear. V was trimmed by 6 bases and J by 15 bases, leaving 12 bases between them. This CDR3 comprises 11 residues. CDR1 is ENHRY, CDR2 SYGVKD, per germline. The CDR3 sequence is CAISNTGFLHF. The DNA of the CDR3 is TGTGCCATCAGCAACACGGGTTTCCTCCACTTT.

V gene TRBV28 combines with J gene TRBJ2-1; 9 positions match TRBD1. Germline CDR1 reads MDHEN; CDR2 reads SYDVKM. After removal of 8 bases from V and 7 bases from J, the junction contained 9 bases not matched to a gene. The length of the CDR3 is 14 residues. The CDR3 coding sequence is TGTGCCAGCGTTCCGGGACAGGGAGTAAATGAGCAGTTCTTC. Encoded protein: CASVPGQGVNEQFF.

This chain links TRBV24-1 with TRBJ2-5, with TRBD1 matching over 10 bases. V lost 1 base, J lost 5 bases, and 3 bases stayed unmatched. The CDR3 is 15 residues long. Germline V gene lookup returns CDR1 KGHDR and CDR2 SFDVKD. In nucleotides, the CDR3 is TGTGCCACCAGTGATTTCGACAGGGGGCTCGAGACCCAGTACTTC. This translates into CATSDFDRGLETQYF.

The chain employs TRBV6-5 and TRBJ2-7, with unresolved D. Germline assignment: CDR1 MNHEY and CDR2 SVGAGI. Between the trimmed V and J ends, which lost 0 bases and 4 bases, there was a span of 10 bases. The CDR3 covers 14 residues. CDR3 nucleotide sequence: TGTGCCAGCAGTTACTCCCAGCGCGGATACGAGCAGTACTTC. It specifies CASSYSQRGYEQYF.

V is TRBV2 and J is TRBJ2-7; 7 bases match TRBD1. The CDR3 is 12 residues long. Trimming cost V 6 bases and J 4 bases; bases outside gene matches: 3. Per germline, CDR1 SNHLY and CDR2 FYNNEI. The CDR3 DNA is TGTGCCAGCAGGCTACAGGGGTACGAGCAGTACTTC. Translating it yields CASRLQGYEQYF.

The sample holds one count of this clone. The rearrangement uses TRBV19 and TRBJ2-6, with 7 bases aligning to TRBD1. CDR3 size: 18 residues. V gave up 7 bases and J gave up 0 bases; unmatched junction bases: 12. Germline V CDR1 and CDR2: LNHDA, SQIVND (reference sequence). CDR3 in DNA: TGTGCCAGTAATCCACAGGGGCAAATAAGCTCTGGGGCCAACGTCCTGACTTTC. Its translation: CASNPQGQISSGANVLTF.

This clone has only one observation. V gene TRBV2 combines with J gene TRBJ1-1, with 7 bases aligning to TRBD1. V trimming: 5 bases; J trimming: 3 bases; junction bases outside the gene matches: 3. This CDR3 region has 13 residues. Germline V gives CDR1 SNHLY, CDR2 FYNNEI. Here the CDR3 DNA reads TGTGCCAGCAGTAACACAGGGGACACTGAAGCTTTCTTT. Protein sequence: CASSNTGDTEAFF.

This clone showed up just once. The CDR3 DNA reads as TGTGCCAGCAGCTCGGACAGGGCAAGTCAGCCCCAGCATTTT. Protein sequence: CASSSDRASQPQHF. The genes are TRBV2 and TRBJ1-5; 8 bases line up with TRBD1. V trimming: 6 bases; J trimming: 6 bases; junction bases outside the gene matches: 7. This CDR3 has 14 amino acids. Germline V CDR1 and CDR2: SNHLY, FYNNEI.

CDR3 coding DNA: TGTGCCAGCAGTGAAATTCCAGGGAAGGCTGAAGCTTTCTTT. It yields the protein CASSEIPGKAEAFF. The J gene is TRBJ1-1, the V gene TRBV2; tentatively, D is TRBD1 (5 bases). The germline V gene encodes CDR1 SNHLY and CDR2 FYNNEI. V was trimmed by 2 bases and J by 6 bases, leaving 13 bases between them. CDR3 length: 14 residues.

The chain is built from TRBV18 and TRBJ2-1; possibly TRBD2 for D (7 bases). Looked up from germline, CDR1 is KGHSH and CDR2 is LQKENI. Trimming took 3 bases from V and 5 from J, leaving 14 bases between them. The CDR3 spans 15 residues. The CDR3 sequence is CASSPLGGGDNEQFF. The CDR3 bases are TGTGCCAGCTCACCTTTGGGAGGGGGTGACAATGAGCAGTTCTTC.

V is TRBV10-3 and J is TRBJ2-7; a weak D match, TRBD2 (5 bases). Germline loops: CDR1 ENHRY, CDR2 SYGVKD. V lost 2 bases, J lost 6 bases, and 20 bases lay in between. The CDR3 spans 16 residues. The CDR3 sequence is CAISETRTLNAGEQYF. In nucleotides, the CDR3 is TGTGCCATCAGTGAGACGCGGACCCTAAATGCGGGCGAGCAGTACTTC.

The rearrangement links TRBV12-3 or TRBV12-4 to TRBJ2-1; possibly TRBD2 for D (5 bases). The CDR3 is 11 amino acids. Trimming left V 6 bases short and J 15 bases short, with 15 bases between. The CDR3 DNA sequence: TGTGCCAGCAGCTATAAACTAGATCGGTTCTTC. This translates into CASSYKLDRFF.

The V gene is TRBV13, the J gene TRBJ1-3; weak D call: TRBD1 (6 bases). The CDR3 contains 17 residues. Deletions cut 5 bases from V and 0 bases from J, with 17 bases between. Germline V gene sequence: CDR1 PRHDT, CDR2 FYEKMQ (reference sequence). CDR3 residues: CASSLTGQGISGNTIYF. The CDR3 DNA follows: TGTGCCAGCAGCCTAACAGGGCAGGGTATCTCTGGAAACACCATATATTTT.

This clone was detected once. V gene TRBV2 combines with J gene TRBJ1-6; D is possibly TRBD1 (6 bases). Germline assignment: CDR1 SNHLY and CDR2 FYNNEI. Trimming took off 6 bases at V and 3 bases at J, with 12 bases between the two ends. This CDR3 region has 15 residues. CDR3 sequence: CASSAQGVYNSPLHF. The DNA of the CDR3 is TGTGCCAGCAGCGCACAGGGCGTCTATAATTCACCCCTCCACTTT.

The chain employs TRBV9 and TRBJ1-5; D unresolved. The germline V and J ends were trimmed by 4 bases and 4 bases, with 9 bases remaining between them. The length of the CDR3 is 13 residues. Germline CDR1 is SGDLS and CDR2 is YYNGEE. The CDR3 DNA reads TGTGCCAGCAGCCGCCTTGAGAATCAGCCCCAGCATTTT. Its protein product is CASSRLENQPQHF.

The CDR3 nucleotides are TGCGCCAGCAGCCCATCACCCCTGACAGGGGGCGGTGAGACCCAGTACTTC. Protein: CASSPSPLTGGGETQYF. This chain connects TRBV5-1 to TRBJ2-5; TRBD1 aligns across 10 bases. Germline assignment: CDR1 SGHRS and CDR2 YFSETQ. The CDR3 runs to 17 residues. Unmatched junction bases numbered 14, after V lost 4 bases and J lost 5 bases. The entire variable domain, with the rest obtained from reference TRBV5-1 and TRBJ2-5, is as follows: KAGVTQTPRYLIKTRGQQVTLSCSPISGHRSVSWYQQTPGQGLQFLFEYFSETQRNKGNFPGRFSGRQFSNSRSEMNVSTLELGDSALYLCASSPSPLTGGGETQYFGPGTRLLVL.

The chain uses TRBV6-1 and TRBJ1-4; D is unclear. This CDR3 is 15 amino acids long. V lost 0 bases and J lost 3, with 8 bases in between. Germline lookup yields CDR1 MNHNS and CDR2 SASEGT. CDR3 loop: CASSEATAANEKLFF. The CDR3 nucleotides are TGTGCCAGCAGTGAAGCGACGGCGGCTAATGAAAAACTGTTTTTT.

The J gene is TRBJ2-5, the V gene TRBV7-2; maybe TRBD1 (5 bases). Germline lookup yields CDR1 SGHTA and CDR2 FQGNSA. The CDR3 length is 15 residues. The V and J ends lost 1 base and 1 base respectively, with 10 bases between them. The CDR3 bases are TGTGCCAGCAGCTTAGGGGGCTCCTTCCAAGAGACCCAGTACTTC. The encoded protein is CASSLGGSFQETQYF. The whole variable domain, filled in from reference TRBV7-2 and TRBJ2-5, reads GAGVSQSPSNKVTEKGKDVELRCDPISGHTALYWYRQSLGQGLEFLIYFQGNSAPDKSGLPSDRFSAERTGGSVSTLTIQRTQQEDSAVYLCASSLGGSFQETQYFGPGTRLLVL.